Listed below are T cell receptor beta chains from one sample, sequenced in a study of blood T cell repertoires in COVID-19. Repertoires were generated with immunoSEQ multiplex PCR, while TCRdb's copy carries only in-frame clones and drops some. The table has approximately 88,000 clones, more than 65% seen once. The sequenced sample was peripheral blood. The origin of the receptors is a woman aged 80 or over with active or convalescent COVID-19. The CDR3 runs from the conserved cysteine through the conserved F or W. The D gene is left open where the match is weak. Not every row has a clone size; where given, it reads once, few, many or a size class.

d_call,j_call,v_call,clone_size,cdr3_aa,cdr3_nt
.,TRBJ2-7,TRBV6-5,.,CASSPGRSHEQYF,TGTGCCAGCAGTCCAGGGAGGTCTCACGAGCAGTACTTC
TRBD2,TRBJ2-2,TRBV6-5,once,CARRGLAGAGGELFF,TGTGCCCGCAGGGGACTAGCGGGGGCCGGGGGGGAGCTGTTTTTT
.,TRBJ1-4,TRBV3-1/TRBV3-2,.,CASSQGRGANEKLFF,TGTGCCAGCAGCCAAGGACGGGGGGCTAACGAAAAACTGTTTTTT
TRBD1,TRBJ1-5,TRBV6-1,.,CASSEGQGGNQPQHF,TGTGCCAGCAGTGAAGGACAGGGGGGGAATCAGCCCCAGCATTTT
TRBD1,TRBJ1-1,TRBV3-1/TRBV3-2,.,CASSPVNRGNTEAFF,TGTGCCAGCAGCCCTGTAAACAGGGGAAACACTGAAGCTTTCTTT
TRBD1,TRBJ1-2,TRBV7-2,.,CASSLESGGTGYYGYTF,TGTGCCAGCAGCTTAGAATCGGGTGGGACAGGGTACTATGGCTACACCTTC
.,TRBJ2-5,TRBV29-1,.,CSVTREETQYF,TGCAGCGTTACCCGCGAAGAGACCCAGTACTTC
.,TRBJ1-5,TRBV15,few,CATSMRRGSFGDGNQPQHF,TGTGCCACCAGCATGCGTAGGGGGTCTTTCGGTGATGGCAATCAGCCCCAGCATTTT
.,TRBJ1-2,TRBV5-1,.,CASSLATNPYTF,TGCGCCAGCAGCTTGGCGACTAATCCCTACACCTTC
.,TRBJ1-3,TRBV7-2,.,CASSFSGGNTIYF,TGTGCCAGCAGCTTCTCAGGGGGAAACACCATATATTTT
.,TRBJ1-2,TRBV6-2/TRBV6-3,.,CASSYDTNYGYTF,TGTGCCAGCAGTTACGACACTAACTATGGCTACACCTTC
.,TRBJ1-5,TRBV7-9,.,CASSLEAGNQPQHF,TGTGCCAGCAGCTTAGAGGCAGGGAACCAGCCCCAGCATTTT
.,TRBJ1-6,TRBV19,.,CASSIVGGAERNSPLHF,TGTGCCAGTAGTATAGTAGGGGGAGCAGAACGTAATTCACCCCTCCACTTT
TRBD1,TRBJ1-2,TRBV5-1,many,CASSDEGQGAGYGYTF,TGCGCCAGCAGCGACGAAGGACAGGGGGCGGGATATGGCTACACCTTC
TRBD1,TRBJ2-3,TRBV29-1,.,CSVADRVGDTQYF,TGCAGCGTCGCGGACAGGGTAGGCGATACGCAGTATTTT
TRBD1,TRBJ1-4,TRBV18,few,CASSPKDRGYEKLFF,TGTGCCAGCTCACCAAAGGACAGGGGTTACGAAAAACTGTTTTTT
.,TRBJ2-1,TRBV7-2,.,CASRRGGSSYNEQFF,TGTGCCAGTAGAAGAGGGGGAAGCTCCTACAATGAGCAGTTCTTC
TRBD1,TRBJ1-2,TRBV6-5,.,CASSLKTGVGSGYTF,TGTGCCAGCAGCCTAAAAACAGGGGTTGGGTCTGGCTACACCTTC